This TCR beta chain was sequenced in a study of metastatic and nonmetastatic thyroid tumors. Study-wide results and caveats: Significantly greater TCR beta diversity was reportedly found in malignant thyroid tumors than in benign nodules (in blood and tumor).

This clone was seen only a few times. The antigen is unknown. The ends were cut back, 11 bases at V and 1 base at J, with 8 bases in the middle. The CDR3 has 11 residues. CDR1 and CDR2 (germline): MDHEN, SYDVKM. No patient received treatment before thyroid surgery. From the PCR reads, TCRdb re-called clones with MiXCR. The sample lists around 30,000 clones; 3.5% to 5% were seen once. This chain uses TRBV28 with TRBJ1-1; D remains ambiguous. This TCR was sampled from a female donor with papillary thyroid cancer or a benign thyroid nodule (not recorded which). Some clones in this sample may be carry-over from other donors' samples. The sample comprised blood. The CDR3 bases are TGTGCCTCCGAAAGGAACACTGAAGCTTTCTTT. Protein sequence: CASERNTEAFF.